Listed below are T cell receptor beta chains from one sample, sequenced in a study of T cell responses to AZD1222 COVID-19 vaccine. Clones were read by immunoSEQ multiplex PCR, and TCRdb kept only the in-frame ones, dropping some. The sample holds over 120,000 clones; over 90% are singletons and the top ten take 3% to 4%. The sample was peripheral blood, taken 28 days after the second AZD1222 dose. All receptors come from an adult who received the AZD1222 COVID-19 vaccine. The CDR3 runs from the conserved cysteine through the conserved F or W. The D gene is left open where the match is weak. Clone sizes are given selectively: once, few, many, or a class where the clone is expanded.

clone_size	d_call	v_call	j_call	cdr3_aa	cdr3_nt
.	TRBD2	TRBV28	TRBJ2-1	CASSLPGGSQGQFF	TGTGCCAGCAGTTTGCCGGGAGGGTCTCAAGGGCAGTTCTTC
once	.	TRBV6-2/TRBV6-3	TRBJ2-1	CASSRNPRGAHNEQFF	TGTGCCAGCAGCCGCAACCCCCGGGGGGCCCACAATGAGCAGTTCTTC
.	TRBD1	TRBV19	TRBJ2-7	CASSSGQGPHEQYF	TGTGCCAGTAGTTCTGGACAGGGACCCCACGAGCAGTACTTC
.	.	TRBV15	TRBJ2-6	CATSRDLGGTGSVLTF	TGTGCCACCAGCAGAGACCTTGGGGGAACAGGGAGCGTCCTGACTTTC
.	.	TRBV6-5	TRBJ1-2	CASSSVPYGYTF	TGTGCCAGCAGCTCGGTGCCCTATGGCTACACCTTC
.	TRBD1	TRBV19	TRBJ1-5	CASSIEPAGGPRQHF	TGTGCCAGTAGTATAGAGCCGGCAGGGGGCCCGCGCCAGCATTTT
.	.	TRBV28	TRBJ1-2	CASSQNRGGYGYTF	TGTGCCAGCAGCCAGAATAGGGGTGGCTATGGCTACACCTTC
.	.	TRBV18	TRBJ1-1	CASSPEMNTEAFF	TGTGCCAGCTCACCAGAGATGAACACTGAAGCTTTCTTT
.	.	TRBV30	TRBJ1-2	CAWSLRGLSNYGYTF	TGTGCCTGGAGCCTAAGGGGCCTCTCTAACTATGGCTACACCTTC
.	.	TRBV7-2	TRBJ2-5	CASSSWGETQYF	TGTGCCAGCAGTTCATGGGGGGAGACCCAGTACTTC
.	.	TRBV28	TRBJ1-5	CASSLEPPILYSNQPQHF	TGTGCCAGCAGTTTGGAACCCCCCATACTCTATAGCAATCAGCCCCAGCATTTT
.	TRBD2	TRBV4-1	TRBJ2-3	CASSQEDVGLAQRDTQYF	TGCGCCAGCAGCCAAGAAGATGTAGGACTAGCGCAGCGGGATACGCAGTATTTT
.	.	TRBV19	TRBJ1-4	CASISSRGVGKLFF	TGTGCCAGTATCTCTTCCAGGGGTGTTGGAAAACTGTTTTTT
.	TRBD1	TRBV6-5	TRBJ1-4	CASSLGQGYEKLFF	TGTGCCAGCAGCCTGGGACAGGGCTATGAAAAACTGTTTTTT
.	TRBD2	TRBV9	TRBJ2-3	CASSQNRLAGSPLTDTQYF	TGTGCCAGCAGCCAAAATCGACTAGCGGGAAGTCCCCTCACAGATACGCAGTATTTT
.	.	TRBV6-2/TRBV6-3	TRBJ2-7	CASSDNQEQYF	TGTGCCAGCAGTGACAACCAGGAGCAGTACTTC
.	TRBD1	TRBV7-2	TRBJ1-2	CASSMRQGPVANYGYTF	TGTGCCAGCAGCATGCGACAGGGACCCGTAGCTAACTATGGCTACACCTTC
.	TRBD1	TRBV5-1	TRBJ1-2	CASSTNFRDRGMDGYTF	TGCGCCAGCAGCACCAACTTCCGGGACAGGGGAATGGATGGCTACACCTTC
.	TRBD2	TRBV3-1/TRBV3-2	TRBJ2-1	CASSHRGGPYEQFF	TGTGCCAGCAGCCATCGGGGAGGGCCGTATGAGCAGTTCTTC
.	.	TRBV19	TRBJ2-3	CASRMSGFSTDTQYF	TGTGCCAGTAGAATGAGCGGGTTTAGCACAGATACGCAGTATTTT
.	TRBD1	TRBV19	TRBJ2-2	CASRRDRDTGELFF	TGTGCCAGTAGACGGGACAGGGATACCGGGGAGCTGTTTTTT
.	TRBD1	TRBV5-1	TRBJ1-2	CASSLEDRAYTF	TGCGCCAGCAGCTTGGAGGACAGGGCATACACCTTC
.	TRBD1	TRBV6-2/TRBV6-3	TRBJ1-4	CASSSTGGNEKLFF	TGTGCCAGCAGTTCCACAGGGGGGAATGAAAAACTGTTTTTT
.	.	TRBV7-2	TRBJ2-1	CASSLVASSNEQFF	TGTGCCAGCAGCTTAGTTGCTAGCTCCAATGAGCAGTTCTTC
.	.	TRBV10-3	TRBJ1-1	CAISVQGGTEAFF	TGTGCCATCAGTGTGCAGGGAGGGACTGAAGCTTTCTTT
.	.	TRBV4-3	TRBJ1-5	CASSLGPNQPQHF	TGCGCCAGCAGCTTGGGGCCCAATCAGCCCCAGCATTTT
once	.	TRBV7-9	TRBJ1-3	CASSLYGVISGNTIYF	TGTGCCAGCAGCTTATATGGCGTGATATCTGGAAACACCATATATTTT
once	TRBD1	TRBV19	TRBJ2-7	CASSQQGAYEQYF	TGTGCCAGTAGTCAACAGGGGGCCTACGAGCAGTACTTC
.	.	TRBV9	TRBJ1-3	CASSPWDATSGNTIYF	TGTGCCAGCAGCCCATGGGACGCAACCTCTGGAAACACCATATATTTT
once	TRBD1	TRBV5-1	TRBJ2-2	CASSLGQTNTGELFF	TGCGCCAGCAGCCTGGGACAGACGAACACCGGGGAGCTGTTTTTT
.	TRBD2	TRBV3-1/TRBV3-2	TRBJ2-3	CASSPHLAGTTDTQYF	TGTGCCAGCAGCCCCCACCTAGCGGGAACCACAGATACGCAGTATTTT
.	.	TRBV4-2	TRBJ2-6	CASSHATGNSGANVLTF	TGTGCCAGCAGCCATGCGACAGGAAACTCTGGGGCCAACGTCCTGACTTTC
.	.	TRBV3-1/TRBV3-2	TRBJ1-3	CASSDGRRRSGNTIYF	TGTGCCAGCAGCGATGGACGCAGACGCTCTGGAAACACCATATATTTT
.	.	TRBV5-6	TRBJ1-1	CASSLVVLRDTEAFF	TGTGCCAGCAGCTTGGTAGTTCTCCGGGACACTGAAGCTTTCTTT
.	.	TRBV19	TRBJ2-2	CASKGAGNTGELFF	TGTGCCAGTAAAGGGGCAGGGAACACCGGGGAGCTGTTTTTT
.	TRBD2	TRBV6-6	TRBJ2-5	CASTKRGEETQYF	TGTGCCAGCACAAAACGGGGGGAAGAGACCCAGTACTTC
.	.	TRBV28	TRBJ2-7	CASSSQTYEQYF	TGTGCCAGCAGTTCTCAGACCTACGAGCAGTACTTC
.	TRBD2	TRBV11-3	TRBJ2-7	CASSLGPSGEQYF	TGTGCCAGCAGCTTAGGGCCTAGCGGAGAGCAGTACTTC
.	.	TRBV27	TRBJ1-1	CASGPMNTEAFF	TGTGCCAGCGGACCGATGAACACTGAAGCTTTCTTT
.	.	TRBV5-1	TRBJ2-3	CASSLGTATDTQYF	TGCGCCAGCAGCTTGGGGACAGCTACAGATACGCAGTATTTT
.	.	TRBV5-6	TRBJ1-6	CASSRPIQNSPLHF	TGTGCCAGCAGCCGCCCAATCCAGAACTCACCCCTCCACTTT
.	.	TRBV11-2	TRBJ1-4	CASSFLGGGEKLFF	TGTGCCAGCAGCTTTCTAGGGGGTGGTGAAAAACTGTTTTTT
.	.	TRBV28	TRBJ1-2	CASSSTVSGYTF	TGTGCCAGCAGTTCAACAGTATCAGGGTACACCTTC